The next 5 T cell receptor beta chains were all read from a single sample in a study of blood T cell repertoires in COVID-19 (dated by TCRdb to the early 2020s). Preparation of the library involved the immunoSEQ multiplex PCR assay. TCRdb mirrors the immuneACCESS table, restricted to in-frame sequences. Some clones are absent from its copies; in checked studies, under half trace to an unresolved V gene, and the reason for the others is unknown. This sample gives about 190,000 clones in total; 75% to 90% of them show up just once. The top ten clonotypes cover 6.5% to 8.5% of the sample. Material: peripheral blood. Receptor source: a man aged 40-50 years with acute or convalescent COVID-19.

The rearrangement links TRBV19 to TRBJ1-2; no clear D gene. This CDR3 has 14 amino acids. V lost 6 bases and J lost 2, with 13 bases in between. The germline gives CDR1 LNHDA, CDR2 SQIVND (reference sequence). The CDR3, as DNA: TGTGCCAGTAGCTTAAGAGGATCCAACTATGGCTACACCTTC. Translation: CASSLRGSNYGYTF.

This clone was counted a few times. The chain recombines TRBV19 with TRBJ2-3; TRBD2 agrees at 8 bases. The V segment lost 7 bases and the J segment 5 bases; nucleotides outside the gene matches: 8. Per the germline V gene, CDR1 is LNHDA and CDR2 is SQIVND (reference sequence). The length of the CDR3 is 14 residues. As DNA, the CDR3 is TGTGCCAGTATAAGCGGGGGCGGTGGAGATACGCAGTATTTT. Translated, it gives CASISGGGGDTQYF.

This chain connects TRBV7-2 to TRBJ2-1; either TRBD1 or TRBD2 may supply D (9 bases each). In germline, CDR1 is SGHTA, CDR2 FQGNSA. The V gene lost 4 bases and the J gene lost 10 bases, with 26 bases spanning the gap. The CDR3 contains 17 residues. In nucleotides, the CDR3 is TGTGCCAGCAGCTCAGGGACAGGGTGGCTAGCGGGGACGGAGCAGTTCTTC. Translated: CASSSGTGWLAGTEQFF. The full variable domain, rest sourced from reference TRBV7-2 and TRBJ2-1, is GAGVSQSPSNKVTEKGKDVELRCDPISGHTALYWYRQSLGQGLEFLIYFQGNSAPDKSGLPSDRFSAERTGGSVSTLTIQRTQQEDSAVYLCASSSGTGWLAGTEQFFGPGTRLTVL.

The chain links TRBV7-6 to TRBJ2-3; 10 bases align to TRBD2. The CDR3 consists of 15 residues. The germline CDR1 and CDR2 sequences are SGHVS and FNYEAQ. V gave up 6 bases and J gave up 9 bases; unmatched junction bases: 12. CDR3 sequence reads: CASRADLAGGGTQYF. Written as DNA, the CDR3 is TGTGCCAGCAGGGCTGACTTAGCGGGGGGAGGAACGCAGTATTTT.

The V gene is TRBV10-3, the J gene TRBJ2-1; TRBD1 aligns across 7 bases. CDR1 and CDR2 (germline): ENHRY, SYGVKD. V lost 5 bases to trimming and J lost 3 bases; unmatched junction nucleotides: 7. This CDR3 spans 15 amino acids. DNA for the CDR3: TGTGCCATCAGTAAAGGGGGCTCTAACTACAATGAGCAGTTCTTC. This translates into CAISKGGSNYNEQFF.